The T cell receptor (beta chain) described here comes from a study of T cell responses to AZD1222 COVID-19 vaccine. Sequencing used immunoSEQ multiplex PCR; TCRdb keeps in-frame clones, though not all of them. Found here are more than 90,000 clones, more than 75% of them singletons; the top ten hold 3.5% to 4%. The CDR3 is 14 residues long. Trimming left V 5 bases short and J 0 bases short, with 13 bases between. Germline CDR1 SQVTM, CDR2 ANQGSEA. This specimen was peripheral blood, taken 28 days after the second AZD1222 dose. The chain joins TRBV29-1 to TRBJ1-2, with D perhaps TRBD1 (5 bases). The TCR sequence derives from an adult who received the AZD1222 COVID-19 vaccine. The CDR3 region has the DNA TGCAGCGTTTTTGGGGGTTCGTCTAACTATGGCTACACCTTC. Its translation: CSVFGGSSNYGYTF. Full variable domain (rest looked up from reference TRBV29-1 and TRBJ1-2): SAVISQKPSRDICQRGTSLTIQCQVDSQVTMMFWYRQQPGQSLTLIATANQGSEATYESGFVIDKFPISRPNLTFSTLTVSNMSPEDSSIYLCSVFGGSSNYGYTFGSGTRLTVV.